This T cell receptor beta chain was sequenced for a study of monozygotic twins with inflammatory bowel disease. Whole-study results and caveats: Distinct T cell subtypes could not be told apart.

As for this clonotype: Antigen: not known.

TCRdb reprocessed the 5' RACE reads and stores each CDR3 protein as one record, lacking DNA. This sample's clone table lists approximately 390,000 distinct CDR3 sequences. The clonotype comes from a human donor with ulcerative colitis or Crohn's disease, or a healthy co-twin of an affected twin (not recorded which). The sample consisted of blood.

CDR3 sequence: CASSPRTGQFF. The chain uses TRBV28 and TRBJ2-1; there is no DNA to check the TCRdb D call of TRBD1. The germline gives CDR1 MDHEN, CDR2 SYDVKM. The CDR3 is 11 amino acids.